The clone carrying this T cell receptor (beta chain) was seen a few times. No antigen is known for it. This sample stems from a study of blood T cells in healthy people across ages. Through a sample-barcoded 5' primer and a J-beta primer mix, a second PCR was run for roughly 6 to 11 cycles. Via MiXCR, TCRdb re-called the 5' RACE reads, giving one row per CDR3 protein. The table has approximately 1,000,000 distinct CDR3 sequences, roughly two fifths seen once. Whole-study findings and limits: Older individuals had lower TCR beta diversity per million T cells (the decline was roughly linear). Bulk PBMC profiling left naive and antigen-experienced comparisons inconclusive.

The clonotype was recovered from a man younger than 35 in good health. Sequenced sample: blood.

CDR3 coding DNA: TGCAGCGCCCCGGACAGTACTAATGAAAAACTGTTTTTT. This encodes CSAPDSTNEKLFF. The J gene is TRBJ1-4, the V gene TRBV29-1; tentative D call: TRBD1 (6 bases). V lost 7 bases to trimming and J lost 2 bases, with 11 bases between them. This CDR3 is built from 13 residues. Germline CDR1 is SQVTM and CDR2 is ANQGSEA.